This TCR beta chain was captured by sequencing in a study of metastatic and nonmetastatic thyroid tumors. No patient received treatment before thyroid surgery. TCRdb re-called the PCR reads via MiXCR. The sample has tens of thousands of clones, 20% to 25% seen once; the top ten hold around two fifths. This clone has at least ten counts. The sample consisted of blood. This TCR came from a female donor with papillary thyroid cancer or a benign thyroid nodule (not recorded which). Some clones in this sample may be carry-over from other donors' samples.

The chain's CDR3 is CASSDWGQGSTGELFF. The CDR3 nucleotides read TGTGCCAGCTCCGATTGGGGACAGGGGAGCACCGGGGAGCTGTTTTTT. This rearrangement joins TRBV2 to TRBJ2-2; TRBD1 matches at 10 bases. Trimming removed 8 bases from V and 4 bases from J; junction bases left unmatched: 10. The CDR3 loop spans 16 amino acids. Germline V gene sequence: CDR1 SNHLY, CDR2 FYNNEI.